The sequence of this T cell receptor beta chain was determined in a study of early T cells in non-severe SARS-CoV-2 infection. Study-wide context: The chains were unpaired, and the sequenced material was bulk RNA from unsorted whole blood. Broader study findings: Private and CD4 specificities were missed by VDJdb matching, skewed to anti-spike CD8.

Researchers attached unique molecular identifiers to individual cDNA molecules. TCRdb re-derived calls from the 5' RACE reads in MiXCR, one entry per CDR3 protein. Here the sample spans tens of thousands of distinct CDR3 sequences, approximately 12% being singletons. CDR1 and CDR2 (germline): ENHRY, SYGVKD. CDR3 length: 12 residues. V lost 7 bases, J lost 6 bases, and 9 bases lay in between. This clonotype was seen a handful of times. Its antigen is unidentified. The gene calls are TRBV10-3 and TRBJ2-2; D might be TRBD2 (5 bases). The source is an adult who was a healthcare worker with PCR-confirmed SARS-CoV-2 infection or an uninfected control (not recorded which). Material: whole blood. CDR3 DNA sequence: TGTGCCATCACCGGACTCGCCGGGGAGCTGTTTTTT. This translates into CAITGLAGELFF.